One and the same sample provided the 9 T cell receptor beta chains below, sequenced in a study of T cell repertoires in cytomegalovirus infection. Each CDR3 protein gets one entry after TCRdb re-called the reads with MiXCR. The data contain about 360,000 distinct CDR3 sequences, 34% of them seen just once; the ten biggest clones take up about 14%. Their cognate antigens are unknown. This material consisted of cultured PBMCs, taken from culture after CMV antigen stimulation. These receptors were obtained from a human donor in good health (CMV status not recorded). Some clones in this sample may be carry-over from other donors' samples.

CDR3 region: CASSFSSPRQPQHF. CDR3 sequence (DNA): TGTGCCAGCAGCTTTTCCAGCCCCCGACAGCCCCAGCATTTT. The chain couples TRBV11-2 to TRBJ1-5; D uncertain. CDR1 SGHAT and CDR2 FQNNGV come from the germline V gene. V dropped 3 bases and J dropped 7 bases, with 13 bases sitting between them. The CDR3 spans 14 residues.

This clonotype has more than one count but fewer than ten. CDR3 coding DNA: TGCGCCAGCAGCCACCACTCTCCGCTTTACGAGCAGTACGTC. It encodes CASSHHSPLYEQYV. The J gene is TRBJ2-7, the V gene TRBV5-1; D is ambiguous. The V end was cut by 4 bases, the J end by 4 bases, with 15 bases between. The CDR3 extends over 14 amino acids. Germline V gene sequence: CDR1 SGHRS, CDR2 YFSETQ.

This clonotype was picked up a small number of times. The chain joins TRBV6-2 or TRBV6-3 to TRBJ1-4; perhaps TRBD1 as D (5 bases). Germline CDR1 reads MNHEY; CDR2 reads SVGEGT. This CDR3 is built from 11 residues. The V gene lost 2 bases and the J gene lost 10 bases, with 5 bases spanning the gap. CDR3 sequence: CASSYGGKLFF. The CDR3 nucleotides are TGTGCCAGCAGTTACGGGGGAAAACTGTTTTTT.

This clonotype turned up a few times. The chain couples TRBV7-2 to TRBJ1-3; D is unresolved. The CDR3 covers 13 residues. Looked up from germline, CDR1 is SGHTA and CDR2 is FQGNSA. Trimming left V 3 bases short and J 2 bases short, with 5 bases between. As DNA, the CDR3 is TGTGCCAGCAGCTTCAAGGCTGGAAACACCATATATTTT. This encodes CASSFKAGNTIYF.

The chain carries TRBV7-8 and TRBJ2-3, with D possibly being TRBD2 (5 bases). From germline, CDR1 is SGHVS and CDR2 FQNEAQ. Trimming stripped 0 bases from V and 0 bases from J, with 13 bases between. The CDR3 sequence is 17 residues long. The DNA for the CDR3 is TGTGCCAGCAGCTTAGCTGGGTCGGGATATAGCACAGATACGCAGTATTTT. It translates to CASSLAGSGYSTDTQYF.

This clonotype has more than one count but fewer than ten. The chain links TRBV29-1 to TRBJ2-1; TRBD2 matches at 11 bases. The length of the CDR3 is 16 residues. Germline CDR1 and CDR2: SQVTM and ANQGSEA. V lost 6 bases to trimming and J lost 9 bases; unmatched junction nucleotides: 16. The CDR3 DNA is TGCAGCGTGTGGACCTTTACTAGCGGGAGTTGGTCTGAGCAGTTCTTC. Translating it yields CSVWTFTSGSWSEQFF.

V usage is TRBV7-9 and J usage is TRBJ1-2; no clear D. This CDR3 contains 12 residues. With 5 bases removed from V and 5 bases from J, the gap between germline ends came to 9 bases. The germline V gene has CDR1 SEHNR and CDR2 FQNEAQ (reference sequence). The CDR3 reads CASSNGVYGYTF. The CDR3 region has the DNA TGTGCCAGCAGCAACGGAGTTTATGGCTACACCTTC.

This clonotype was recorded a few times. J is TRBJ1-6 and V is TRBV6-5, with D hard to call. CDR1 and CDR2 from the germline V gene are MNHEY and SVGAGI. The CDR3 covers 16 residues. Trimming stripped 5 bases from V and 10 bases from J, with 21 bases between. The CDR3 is CASSPKRGLEKSPLHF. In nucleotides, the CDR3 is TGTGCCAGCAGTCCCAAGCGGGGTTTGGAGAAGTCACCCCTCCACTTT.

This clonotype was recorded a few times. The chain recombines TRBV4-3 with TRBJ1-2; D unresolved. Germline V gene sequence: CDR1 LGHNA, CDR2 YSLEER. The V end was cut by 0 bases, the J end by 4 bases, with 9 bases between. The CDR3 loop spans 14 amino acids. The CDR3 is CASSQDFRPYGYTF. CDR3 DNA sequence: TGCGCCAGCAGCCAAGATTTCAGACCCTATGGCTACACCTTC.